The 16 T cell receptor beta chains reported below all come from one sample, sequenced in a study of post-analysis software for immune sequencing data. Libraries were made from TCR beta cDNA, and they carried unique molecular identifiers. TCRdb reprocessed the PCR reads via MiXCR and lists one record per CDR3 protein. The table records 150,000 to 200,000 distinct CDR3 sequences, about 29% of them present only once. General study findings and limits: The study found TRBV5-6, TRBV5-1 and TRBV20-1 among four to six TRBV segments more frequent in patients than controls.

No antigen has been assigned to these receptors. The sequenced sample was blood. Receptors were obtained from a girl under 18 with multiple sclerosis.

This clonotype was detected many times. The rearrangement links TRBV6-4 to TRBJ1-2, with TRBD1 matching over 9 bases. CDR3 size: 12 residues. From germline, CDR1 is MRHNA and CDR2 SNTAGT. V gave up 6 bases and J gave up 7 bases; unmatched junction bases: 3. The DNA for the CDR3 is TGTGCCAGCAGGAAGGACAGGGGTGGCTACACCTTC. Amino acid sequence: CASRKDRGGYTF.

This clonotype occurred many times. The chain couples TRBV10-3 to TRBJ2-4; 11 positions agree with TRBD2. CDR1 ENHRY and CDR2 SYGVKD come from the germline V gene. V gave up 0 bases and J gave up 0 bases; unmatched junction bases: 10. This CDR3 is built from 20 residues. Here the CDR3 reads CAISESAGTSGRVAKNIQYF. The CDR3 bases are TGTGCCATCAGTGAGTCCGCCGGGACTAGCGGCCGTGTAGCCAAAAACATTCAGTACTTC.

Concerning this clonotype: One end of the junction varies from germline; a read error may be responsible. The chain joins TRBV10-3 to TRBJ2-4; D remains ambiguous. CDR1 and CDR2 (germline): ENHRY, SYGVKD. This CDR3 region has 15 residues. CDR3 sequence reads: CAISGGGVAKNIRYF. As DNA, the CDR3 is TGTGCCATCAGTGGGGGTGGGGTAGCCAAAAACATTCGGTACTTC.

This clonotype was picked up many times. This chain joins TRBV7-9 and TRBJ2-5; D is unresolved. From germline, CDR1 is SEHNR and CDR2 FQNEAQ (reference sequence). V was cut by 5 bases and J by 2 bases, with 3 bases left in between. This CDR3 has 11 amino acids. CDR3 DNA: TGTGCCAGCAGCAAACAAGAGACCCAGTACTTC. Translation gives CASSKQETQYF.

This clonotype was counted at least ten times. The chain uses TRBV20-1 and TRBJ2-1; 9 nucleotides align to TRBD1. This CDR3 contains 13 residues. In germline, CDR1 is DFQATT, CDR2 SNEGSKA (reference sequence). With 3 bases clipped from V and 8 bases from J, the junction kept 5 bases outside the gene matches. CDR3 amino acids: CSASWDRADEQFF. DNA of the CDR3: TGCAGTGCTAGTTGGGACAGGGCTGATGAGCAGTTCTTC.

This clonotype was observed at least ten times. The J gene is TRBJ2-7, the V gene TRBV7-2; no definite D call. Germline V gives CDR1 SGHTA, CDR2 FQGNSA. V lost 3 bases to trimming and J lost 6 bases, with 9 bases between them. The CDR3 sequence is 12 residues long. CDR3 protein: CASSFPPSEQYF. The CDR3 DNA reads TGTGCCAGCAGCTTCCCCCCCTCCGAGCAGTACTTC.

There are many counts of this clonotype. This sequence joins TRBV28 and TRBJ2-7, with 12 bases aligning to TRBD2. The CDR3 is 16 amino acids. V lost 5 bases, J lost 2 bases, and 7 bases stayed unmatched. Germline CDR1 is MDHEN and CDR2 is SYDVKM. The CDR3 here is CASSPTPSGRAYEQYF. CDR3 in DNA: TGTGCCAGCAGTCCCACCCCTAGCGGGAGGGCCTACGAGCAGTACTTC.

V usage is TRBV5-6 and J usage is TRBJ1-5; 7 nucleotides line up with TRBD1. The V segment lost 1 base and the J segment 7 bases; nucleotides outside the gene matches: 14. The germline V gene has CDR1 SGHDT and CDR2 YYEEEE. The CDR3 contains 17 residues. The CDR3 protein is CASSLPAYTGAEQPQHF. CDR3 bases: TGTGCCAGCAGCTTGCCCGCATACACAGGGGCTGAACAGCCCCAGCATTTT.

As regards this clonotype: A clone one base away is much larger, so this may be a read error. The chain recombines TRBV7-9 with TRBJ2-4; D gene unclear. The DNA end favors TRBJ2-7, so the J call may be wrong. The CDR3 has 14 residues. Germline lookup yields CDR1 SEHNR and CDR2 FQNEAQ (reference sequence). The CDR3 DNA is TGTGTCAGCAGCTTCAGCCCAAGCTCCTACGAGCAGTACTTC. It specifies CVSSFSPSSYEQYF.

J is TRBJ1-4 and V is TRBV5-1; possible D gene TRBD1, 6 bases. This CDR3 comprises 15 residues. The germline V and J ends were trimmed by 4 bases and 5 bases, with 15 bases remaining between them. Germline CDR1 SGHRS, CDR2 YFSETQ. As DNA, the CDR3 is TGCGCCAGCAGCCAGAGAGGACAGACCAATGAAAAACTGTTTTTT. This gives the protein CASSQRGQTNEKLFF.

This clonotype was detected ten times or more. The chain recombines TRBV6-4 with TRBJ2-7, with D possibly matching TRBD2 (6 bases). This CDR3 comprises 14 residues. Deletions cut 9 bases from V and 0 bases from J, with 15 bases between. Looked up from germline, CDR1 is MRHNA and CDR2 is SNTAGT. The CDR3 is CARGTGTDSYEQYF. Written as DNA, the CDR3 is TGTGCCAGGGGGACCGGGACTGACTCCTACGAGCAGTACTTC.

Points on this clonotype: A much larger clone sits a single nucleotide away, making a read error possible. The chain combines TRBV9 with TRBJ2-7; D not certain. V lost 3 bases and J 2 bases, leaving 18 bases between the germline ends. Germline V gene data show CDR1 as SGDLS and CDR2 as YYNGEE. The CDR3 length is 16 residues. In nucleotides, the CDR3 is TGTGCCAGCAGCGCAGGTGGGAAGCAGGCAGCCTACGAGCAGTACTTC. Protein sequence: CASSAGGKQAAYEQYF.

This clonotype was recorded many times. CDR3 sequence reads: CASSVGTSGFTDTQYF. CDR3 bases: TGTGCCAGCAGCGTAGGGACTAGCGGTTTCACAGATACGCAGTATTTT. J is TRBJ2-3 and V is TRBV9, with 10 positions matching TRBD2. The CDR3 is 16 residues long. The J segment lost 2 bases and the V segment lost 0 bases, leaving 3 bases of the junction unmatched. Per the germline V gene, CDR1 is SGDLS and CDR2 is YYNGEE.

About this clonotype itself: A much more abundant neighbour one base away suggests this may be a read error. CDR3 region: CASRYLGRGYEQYF. The CDR3 DNA sequence: TGTGCCAGCAGGTACTTGGGCAGGGGATACGAGCAGTACTTC. V is TRBV6-2 or TRBV6-3 and J is TRBJ2-4, with a tentative D call TRBD1 (6 bases). The better agreement between TRBJ2-7 and the DNA end casts doubt on the J call. The length of the CDR3 is 14 residues. Germline V gives CDR1 MNHEY, CDR2 SVGEGT.

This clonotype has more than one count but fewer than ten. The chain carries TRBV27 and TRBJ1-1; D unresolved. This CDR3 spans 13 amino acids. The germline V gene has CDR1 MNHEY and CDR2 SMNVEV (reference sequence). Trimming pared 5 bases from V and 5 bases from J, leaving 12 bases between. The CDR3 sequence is CASSLGRQTEAFF. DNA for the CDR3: TGTGCCAGCAGTCTCGGACGTCAGACTGAAGCTTTCTTT.

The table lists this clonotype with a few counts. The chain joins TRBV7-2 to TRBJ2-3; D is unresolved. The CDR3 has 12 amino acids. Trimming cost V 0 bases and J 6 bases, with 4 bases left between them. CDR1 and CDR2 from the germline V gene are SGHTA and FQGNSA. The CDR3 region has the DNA TGTGCCAGCAGCTTAGCGAGGGATACGCAGTATTTT. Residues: CASSLARDTQYF. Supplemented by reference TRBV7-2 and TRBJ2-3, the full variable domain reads GAGVSQSPSNKVTEKGKDVELRCDPISGHTALYWYRQSLGQGLEFLIYFQGNSAPDKSGLPSDRFSAERTGGSVSTLTIQRTQQEDSAVYLCASSLARDTQYFGPGTRLTVL.